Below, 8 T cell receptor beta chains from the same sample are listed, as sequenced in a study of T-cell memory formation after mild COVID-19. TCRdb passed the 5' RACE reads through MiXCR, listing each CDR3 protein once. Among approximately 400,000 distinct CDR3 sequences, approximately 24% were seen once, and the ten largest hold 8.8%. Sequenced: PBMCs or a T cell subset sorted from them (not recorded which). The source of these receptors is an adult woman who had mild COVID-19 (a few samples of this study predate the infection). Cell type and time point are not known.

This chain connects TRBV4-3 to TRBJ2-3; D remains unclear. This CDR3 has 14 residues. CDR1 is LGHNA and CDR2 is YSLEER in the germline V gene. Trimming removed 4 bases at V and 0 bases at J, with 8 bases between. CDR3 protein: CASSLDASTDTQYF. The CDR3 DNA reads TGCGCCAGCAGCCTAGATGCGAGCACAGATACGCAGTATTTT.

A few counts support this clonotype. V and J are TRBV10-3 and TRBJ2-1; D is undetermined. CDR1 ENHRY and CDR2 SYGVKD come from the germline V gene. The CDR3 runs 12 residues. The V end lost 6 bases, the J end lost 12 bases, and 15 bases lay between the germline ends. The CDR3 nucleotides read TGTGCCATCAGCCCCCAGCGAGTTGGGCAGTTCTTC. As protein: CAISPQRVGQFF.

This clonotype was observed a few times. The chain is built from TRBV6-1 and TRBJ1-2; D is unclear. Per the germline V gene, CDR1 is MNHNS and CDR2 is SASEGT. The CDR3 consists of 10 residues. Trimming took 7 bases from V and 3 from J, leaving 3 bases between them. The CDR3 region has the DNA TGTGCCAGCACCCACTATGGCTACACCTTC. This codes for CASTHYGYTF.

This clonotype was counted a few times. The CDR3 sequence is CASSTHRGREAKNIQYF. The CDR3 DNA sequence: TGTGCCAGCAGCACACACAGGGGGCGCGAAGCCAAAAACATTCAGTACTTC. The rearrangement joins TRBV7-6 to TRBJ2-4; TRBD1 matches 9 bases. Per germline, CDR1 SGHVS and CDR2 FNYEAQ. V lost 5 bases to trimming and J lost 0 bases; unmatched junction nucleotides: 8. The CDR3 spans 17 residues.

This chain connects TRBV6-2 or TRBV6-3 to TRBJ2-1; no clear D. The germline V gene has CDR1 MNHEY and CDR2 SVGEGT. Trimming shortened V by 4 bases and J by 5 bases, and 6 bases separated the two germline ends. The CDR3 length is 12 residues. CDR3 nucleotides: TGTGCCAGCAGTTCCCACAACAATGAGCAGTTCTTC. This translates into CASSSHNNEQFF.

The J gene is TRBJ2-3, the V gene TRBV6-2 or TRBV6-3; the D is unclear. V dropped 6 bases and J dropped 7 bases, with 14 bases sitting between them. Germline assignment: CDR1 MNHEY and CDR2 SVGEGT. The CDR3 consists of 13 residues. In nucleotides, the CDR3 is TGTGCCAGCAGGGTGGGATGGGTGAATACGCAGTATTTT. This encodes CASRVGWVNTQYF.

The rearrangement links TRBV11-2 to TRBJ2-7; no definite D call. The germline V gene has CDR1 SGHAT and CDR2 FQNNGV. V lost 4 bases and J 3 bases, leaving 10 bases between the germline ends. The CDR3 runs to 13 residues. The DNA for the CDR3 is TGTGCCAGCAGCTCCCCCCCCGGCTACGAGCAGTACTTC. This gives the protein CASSSPPGYEQYF.

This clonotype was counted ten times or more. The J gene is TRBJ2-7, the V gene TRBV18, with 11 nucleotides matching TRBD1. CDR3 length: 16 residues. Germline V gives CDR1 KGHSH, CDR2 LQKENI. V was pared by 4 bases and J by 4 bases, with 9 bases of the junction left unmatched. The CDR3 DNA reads TGTGCCAGCTCACGCCCCGGGACAGGGGGGGTGTACGAGCAGTACTTC. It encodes CASSRPGTGGVYEQYF.